These T cell receptor beta chains were read from a single sample in a study of vaccination and CD4 T cells after COVID-19. TCRdb re-called the PCR reads with MiXCR, one entry per CDR3 protein. The sample consists of about 18,000 distinct CDR3 sequences, roughly 62% of them appearing once. Which antigens these TCRs recognize remains unknown. The sample was CD4+ T cells from blood, cultured in vitro, taken after SARS-CoV-2 vaccination. These receptors were obtained from a human donor who had recovered from COVID-19. The CDR3 runs from the conserved cysteine through the conserved F or W. A D gene is named only where the DNA matches it firmly. For some rows the clone size is stated as once, few or many, or as a class when expanded; others skip it.

j_gene: TRBJ2-2
d_gene: TRBD1
v_gene: TRBV6-2/TRBV6-3
abundance: few
CDR3nt: TGTGCCAGCATTGAGACAGGGCATCTCACCGGGGAGCTGTTTTTT
CDR3aa: CASIETGHLTGELFF

j_gene: TRBJ2-5
d_gene: -
v_gene: TRBV20-1
abundance: -
CDR3nt: TGCAGTGCTAGAGTAGGGAACCAAGAGACCCAGTACTTC
CDR3aa: CSARVGNQETQYF

j_gene: TRBJ1-1
d_gene: TRBD1
v_gene: TRBV6-2/TRBV6-3
abundance: -
CDR3nt: TGTGCCAGCAGAGCCCCGGACAGGGGGCTTTCCACTGAAGCTTTCTTT
CDR3aa: CASRAPDRGLSTEAFF

j_gene: TRBJ1-1
d_gene: TRBD1
v_gene: TRBV19
abundance: -
CDR3nt: TGTGCCGGTAGGGGTACAGGGGTGAACACTGAAGCTTTCTTT
CDR3aa: CAGRGTGVNTEAFF

j_gene: TRBJ2-2
d_gene: -
v_gene: TRBV6-2/TRBV6-3
abundance: -
CDR3nt: TGTGCCAGCAGTGGACAGTACACCGGGGAGCTGTTTTTT
CDR3aa: CASSGQYTGELFF

j_gene: TRBJ2-5
d_gene: TRBD2
v_gene: TRBV9
abundance: -
CDR3nt: TGTGCCAGCAGCCCGGGGGGGGATGGACGAGAGACCCAGTACTTC
CDR3aa: CASSPGGDGRETQYF

j_gene: TRBJ2-2
d_gene: -
v_gene: TRBV6-5
abundance: -
CDR3nt: TGTGCCAGCAGTTCACCAGGCGGTTCGAACACCGGGGAGCTGTTTTTT
CDR3aa: CASSSPGGSNTGELFF

j_gene: TRBJ1-2
d_gene: TRBD1
v_gene: TRBV20-1
abundance: -
CDR3nt: TGCAGTGCTAAGGACAGGCCTGGCTACACCTTC
CDR3aa: CSAKDRPGYTF

j_gene: TRBJ1-6
d_gene: TRBD1
v_gene: TRBV9
abundance: -
CDR3nt: TGTGCCAGCAGCGTCCGGGACAGTTATTCACCCCTCCACTTT
CDR3aa: CASSVRDSYSPLHF

j_gene: TRBJ2-5
d_gene: -
v_gene: TRBV11-3
abundance: once
CDR3nt: TGTGCCAGCAGCTTAGCGGGTTCCAATCCGGCGGAGACCCAGTACTTC
CDR3aa: CASSLAGSNPAETQYF

j_gene: TRBJ1-5
d_gene: -
v_gene: TRBV30
abundance: -
CDR3nt: TGTGCCTGGTACGGGACGCCCGTTAGCAATCAGCCCCAGCATTTT
CDR3aa: CAWYGTPVSNQPQHF

j_gene: TRBJ2-1
d_gene: -
v_gene: TRBV5-3
abundance: once
CDR3nt: TGTGCCGGGGGGCAAAGGGAGAGTCGAAATGAGCAGTTCTTC
CDR3aa: CAGGQRESRNEQFF

j_gene: TRBJ1-3
d_gene: TRBD1
v_gene: TRBV25-1
abundance: once
CDR3nt: TGTGCCAGCAGAAGAGGGGGCGCGAACACCATATATTTT
CDR3aa: CASRRGGANTIYF

j_gene: TRBJ1-2
d_gene: TRBD1
v_gene: TRBV6-1
abundance: -
CDR3nt: TGTGCCAGCAGTGGACAGGGATACTATGGCTACACCTTC
CDR3aa: CASSGQGYYGYTF

j_gene: TRBJ2-5
d_gene: -
v_gene: TRBV24-1
abundance: -
CDR3nt: TGTGCCACCAGTGCCCCCCAGGAGACCCAGTACTTC
CDR3aa: CATSAPQETQYF

j_gene: TRBJ1-1
d_gene: -
v_gene: TRBV20-1
abundance: -
CDR3nt: TGCAGTGCCCTGGTCCGGAACACTGAAGCTTTCTTT
CDR3aa: CSALVRNTEAFF

j_gene: TRBJ2-3
d_gene: -
v_gene: TRBV11-3
abundance: few
CDR3nt: TGTGCCAGCAGCTTCTCGGGCACCGATACGCAGTATTTT
CDR3aa: CASSFSGTDTQYF

j_gene: TRBJ1-3
d_gene: -
v_gene: TRBV10-3
abundance: -
CDR3nt: TGTGCCATCAGTGAGGCAGGGTACTCTGGAAACACCATATATTTT
CDR3aa: CAISEAGYSGNTIYF